Listed here are 25 T cell receptor beta chains from one sample, sequenced in a study of T cells after yellow fever vaccination. Using its own MiXCR run on the 5' RACE reads, TCRdb lists one record per CDR3 protein. The sample consists of under 550,000 distinct CDR3 sequences, just over 20% of them appearing once. The sample in question was PBMCs, obtained less than 25 days after the first yellow fever vaccination. The receptors originated from a man younger than 35 who received the YFV17D yellow fever vaccine.

This clonotype was recorded only once. V usage is TRBV28 and J usage is TRBJ2-5, with D perhaps assigned TRBD1 or TRBD2 (6 bases each). CDR1 and CDR2 (germline): MDHEN, SYDVKM. The CDR3 is made up of 14 amino acids. The germline V and J ends were trimmed by 5 bases and 4 bases, with 14 bases remaining between them. The chain's CDR3 is CASSSRGVGETQYF. CDR3 in DNA: TGTGCCAGCAGTAGTAGGGGGGTAGGAGAGACCCAGTACTTC.

The chain links TRBV4-3 to TRBJ1-2; D is unclear. V dropped 0 bases and J dropped 7 bases, with 18 bases sitting between them. This CDR3 spans 16 amino acids. The germline gives CDR1 LGHNA, CDR2 YSLEER. The CDR3 nucleotides read TGCGCCAGCAGCCAAGATGAGGGCTCCGATCGGCGTGGCTACACCTTC. As protein: CASSQDEGSDRRGYTF.

The chain recombines TRBV20-1 with TRBJ2-5; TRBD1 is a possible D gene (5 bases). Trimming took off 5 bases at V and 4 bases at J, with 20 bases between the two ends. CDR1 and CDR2 (germline): DFQATT, SNEGSKA (reference sequence). This CDR3 is 15 amino acids long. CDR3 nucleotides: TGCAGTGCTCCCGGTAGGGGCAGAGGTATAGAGACCCAGTACTTC. The encoded protein is CSAPGRGRGIETQYF.

This clonotype was recorded a few times. The chain couples TRBV5-6 to TRBJ2-7, with 11 bases aligning to TRBD2. Losses at the gene ends were 4 bases for V and 6 bases for J; bases not matched to a gene: 12. The CDR3 spans 16 residues. Germline lookup yields CDR1 SGHDT and CDR2 YYEEEE. CDR3 region: CASSDKLLGTSGEQYV. The CDR3 DNA follows: TGTGCCAGCAGCGACAAACTATTAGGGACTAGCGGCGAGCAGTACGTC.

The chain employs TRBV5-1 and TRBJ2-3; D ambiguous. The V end lost 2 bases, the J end lost 2 bases, and 9 bases lay between the germline ends. The length of the CDR3 is 14 residues. Germline-derived CDR1 and CDR2 are SGHRS and YFSETQ. The CDR3 region has the DNA TGCGCCAGCAGCTTACAGCGACTCACAGATACGCAGTATTTT. It yields the protein CASSLQRLTDTQYF.

The chain couples TRBV7-2 to TRBJ2-1; TRBD2 might be the D (6 bases). V was cut by 5 bases and J by 7 bases, with 18 bases left in between. Germline V gene sequence: CDR1 SGHTA, CDR2 FQGNSA. This CDR3 has 15 amino acids. CDR3 protein: CASSRSPSGVNEQFF. CDR3 coding DNA: TGTGCCAGCAGCCGCAGCCCCTCGGGGGTGAATGAGCAGTTCTTC.

This sequence joins TRBV19 and TRBJ2-7; 11 bases fit TRBD1. Germline-derived CDR1 and CDR2 are LNHDA and SQIVND (reference sequence). The CDR3 is 16 residues long. V gave up 10 bases and J gave up 1 base; unmatched junction bases: 12. CDR3 sequence reads: CATRDPGTGGSYEQYF. CDR3 DNA sequence: TGTGCCACCAGAGACCCAGGGACAGGGGGGTCCTACGAGCAGTACTTC. The variable domain in full, completed from reference TRBV19 and TRBJ2-7, reads DGGITQSPKYLFRKEGQNVTLSCEQNLNHDAMYWYRQDPGQGLRLIYYSQIVNDFQKGDIAEGYSVSREKKESFPLTVTSAQKNPTAFYLCATRDPGTGGSYEQYFGPGTRLTVT.

This clonotype was detected only a few times. The V and J genes are TRBV11-2 and TRBJ2-2; possibly TRBD1 for D (5 bases). Per the germline V gene, CDR1 is SGHAT and CDR2 is FQNNGV. The CDR3 extends over 12 amino acids. V was clipped by 7 bases and J by 6 bases, with 9 bases between them. In DNA, the CDR3 is TGTGCCAGCACCCAGGGCTCCGGGGAGCTGTTTTTT. Encoded protein: CASTQGSGELFF.

This clonotype was observed a handful of times. This sequence joins TRBV4-3 and TRBJ1-1, with a possible D match to TRBD1 (6 bases). The CDR3 sequence is 16 residues long. Deletions cut 0 bases from V and 4 bases from J, with 15 bases between. Germline assignment: CDR1 LGHNA and CDR2 YSLEER. CDR3 amino acids: CASSQDLFRGRTEAFF. The CDR3, as DNA: TGCGCCAGCAGCCAAGATCTCTTCAGGGGTCGCACTGAAGCTTTCTTT.

This clonotype has only a few counts. The chain links TRBV7-2 to TRBJ1-3; D remains unclear. The ends were cut back, 5 bases at V and 0 bases at J, with 8 bases in the middle. The CDR3 has 14 amino acids. The germline gives CDR1 SGHTA, CDR2 FQGNSA. The CDR3 region is CASSLDPSGNTIYF. The CDR3 nucleotides are TGTGCCAGCAGCCTCGATCCCTCTGGAAACACCATATATTTT.

The chain has TRBV7-9 and TRBJ2-5; TRBD1 matches at 9 bases. The germline gives CDR1 SEHNR, CDR2 FQNEAQ (reference sequence). The CDR3 runs 16 residues. The ends lost 5 bases at V and 1 base at J; junction bases unmatched: 8. CDR3: CASSPFPTGGQETQYF. The CDR3 DNA is TGTGCCAGCAGCCCGTTCCCGACAGGGGGCCAAGAGACCCAGTACTTC.

The chain is built from TRBV5-5 and TRBJ2-3; the D gene is possibly TRBD2 (6 bases). The germline V and J ends were trimmed by 3 bases and 3 bases, with 11 bases remaining between them. The CDR3 is 14 residues long. Germline values: CDR1 SGHKS, CDR2 YYEKEE (reference sequence). This CDR3 reads CASSSGGWTDTQYF. The CDR3 DNA sequence: TGTGCCAGCAGCTCCGGGGGTTGGACAGATACGCAGTATTTT.

This clonotype was picked up a small number of times. This rearrangement joins TRBV7-8 to TRBJ2-1; weak D call: TRBD1 (5 bases). In germline, CDR1 is SGHVS, CDR2 FQNEAQ. The CDR3 length is 16 residues. Deletions cut 3 bases from V and 3 bases from J, with 15 bases between. The CDR3 sequence is CASSFSQGSRYNEQFF. In DNA, the CDR3 is TGTGCCAGCAGCTTCAGTCAGGGTTCCCGCTACAATGAGCAGTTCTTC.

The gene calls are TRBV5-1 and TRBJ2-7; 8 bases match TRBD2. CDR3 length: 14 residues. Germline V gene lookup returns CDR1 SGHRS and CDR2 YFSETQ. V lost 4 bases to trimming and J lost 2 bases; unmatched junction nucleotides: 5. CDR3 nucleotides: TGCGCCAGCAGCGCACCCGGGGGGGCCTACGAGCAGTACTTC. It is translated as CASSAPGGAYEQYF.

The rearrangement joins TRBV4-1 to TRBJ2-1, with 10 positions matching TRBD2. CDR1 is MGHRA and CDR2 is YSYEKL in the germline V gene. This CDR3 region has 16 residues. Germline trimming cut 4 bases from V and 0 bases from J; bases unmatched to any gene: 3. CDR3 bases: TGCGCCAGCAGCCGGAGCGGGGGGGTCTCCTACAATGAGCAGTTCTTC. Translated, it gives CASSRSGGVSYNEQFF.

J is TRBJ2-1 and V is TRBV18; D could derive from TRBD1 or TRBD2 (5 bases each). The CDR3 contains 15 residues. Germline V gene lookup returns CDR1 KGHSH and CDR2 LQKENI. Trimming took 1 base from V and 8 from J, leaving 15 bases between them. CDR3 bases: TGTGCCAGCTCACCACAGGGACCTATTGACGATGAGCAGTTCTTC. Amino acids: CASSPQGPIDDEQFF. The whole variable domain, remainder taken from reference TRBV18 and TRBJ2-1, is NAGVMQNPRHLVRRRGQEARLRCSPMKGHSHVYWYRQLPEEGLKFMVYLQKENIIDESGMPKERFSAEFPKEGPSILRIQQVVRGDSAAYFCASSPQGPIDDEQFFGPGTRLTVL.

The rearrangement links TRBV12-3 or TRBV12-4 to TRBJ2-3, with D possibly being TRBD2 (6 bases). The V gene lost 6 bases and the J gene lost 6 bases, with 13 bases spanning the gap. CDR3 length: 13 amino acids. The DNA for the CDR3 is TGTGCCAGCAGACCCGGGGACTCTGATACGCAGTATTTT. Translated, it gives CASRPGDSDTQYF.

This clonotype appeared a few times. DNA for the CDR3: TGTGCCAGCAGCCCCTGGGGGGCTCCTCCTGAGGGCAATCAGCCCCAGCATTTT. The encoded protein is CASSPWGAPPEGNQPQHF. This sequence joins TRBV9 and TRBJ1-5; D is perhaps TRBD1 (6 bases). Trimming cost V 4 bases and J 2 bases, with 22 bases left between them. CDR3 length: 18 residues. The germline gives CDR1 SGDLS, CDR2 YYNGEE.

The chain joins TRBV7-9 to TRBJ1-5; TRBD1 is a possible D gene (6 bases). The germline CDR1 and CDR2 sequences are SEHNR and FQNEAQ (reference sequence). This CDR3 comprises 15 residues. With 4 bases removed from V and 6 bases from J, the gap between germline ends came to 16 bases. This CDR3 is CASSSQGTAAQPQHF. CDR3 DNA sequence: TGTGCCAGCAGCTCCCAGGGGACTGCCGCTCAGCCCCAGCATTTT.

This clonotype occurred a few times. The V and J genes are TRBV20-1 and TRBJ2-7, with D perhaps TRBD2 (6 bases). Trimming pared 3 bases from V and 4 bases from J, leaving 13 bases between. Germline V gene sequence: CDR1 DFQATT, CDR2 SNEGSKA (reference sequence). This CDR3 has 13 residues. This CDR3 reads CSASPYGGYEQYF. The CDR3, as DNA: TGCAGTGCTAGCCCCTACGGGGGATACGAGCAGTACTTC.

This clonotype was observed many times. The chain has TRBV10-3 and TRBJ2-1, with D perhaps matching TRBD1 or TRBD2 (5 bases each). CDR1 ENHRY and CDR2 SYGVKD come from the germline V gene. V lost 4 bases and J lost 2, with 12 bases in between. The CDR3 has 15 residues. The CDR3 here is CAISAGTEAYNEQFF. CDR3 DNA sequence: TGTGCCATCAGTGCCGGGACCGAAGCCTACAATGAGCAGTTCTTC.

This chain uses TRBV19 with TRBJ2-3, with D unclear. The V end was cut by 8 bases, the J end by 3 bases, with 9 bases between. From germline, CDR1 is LNHDA and CDR2 SQIVND (reference sequence). CDR3 length: 12 amino acids. The CDR3 sequence: CASGLRTDTQYF. CDR3 nucleotide sequence: TGTGCCAGTGGGTTAAGGACAGATACGCAGTATTTT.

This clonotype was seen a handful of times. In nucleotides, the CDR3 is TGTGCCAGCTCGCGGGAGGAGAATTCACCCCTCCACTTT. It is translated as CASSREENSPLHF. V gene TRBV18 combines with J gene TRBJ1-6; the D is unclear. The CDR3 covers 13 residues. CDR1 is KGHSH, CDR2 LQKENI, per germline. V was pared by 6 bases and J by 7 bases, with 10 bases between.

This clonotype appeared a few times. CDR3 protein: CATEPTSGNTIYF. The CDR3 DNA follows: TGTGCCACCGAACCGACTTCTGGAAACACCATATATTTT. The chain carries TRBV12-3 or TRBV12-4 and TRBJ1-3, with D hard to call. The CDR3 totals 13 residues. V was clipped by 10 bases and J by 1 base, with 11 bases between them.

In its sample, this clonotype was seen a few times. The chain recombines TRBV10-3 with TRBJ2-1; TRBD1 might be the D (5 bases). The CDR3 spans 14 residues. The germline V gene has CDR1 ENHRY and CDR2 SYGVKD. The V and J ends lost 2 bases and 5 bases respectively, with 10 bases between them. This CDR3 is CAISEGKQDNEQFF. DNA for the CDR3: TGTGCCATCAGTGAGGGAAAACAGGACAATGAGCAGTTCTTC.